The sequence of this T cell receptor beta chain was determined in a study of T cell repertoires in cytomegalovirus infection. Study context: It was recently identified HLA-C-restricted and well-studied HLA-B-restricted CMV epitopes that the study used. Through public TCR beta signatures, both CMV infection and matching HLA type were indicated.

Notes on the study in general: Ex vivo responses were dominated by HLA-C-restricted CMV-specific TCR beta clonotypes.

V was pared by 1 base and J by 3 bases, with 5 bases of the junction left unmatched. This CDR3 is built from 15 residues. The germline V gene has CDR1 SGHVS and CDR2 FQNEAQ. This clonotype occurred many times. What it binds is not known. Each CDR3 protein is one row after TCRdb ran MiXCR on the reads. Of a few hundred thousand distinct CDR3 sequences listed, around a third were seen once; the top ten hold 17%. This chain connects TRBV7-8 to TRBJ2-7, with 8 bases aligning to TRBD2. The sequence derives from a human donor in good health (CMV status not recorded). Some clones in this sample may be carry-over from other donors' samples. Sequenced material: cultured PBMCs, taken from culture after CMV antigen stimulation. CDR3 loop: CASSLGGLAGYEQYV. The CDR3 bases are TGTGCCAGCAGCTTAGGGGGCCTAGCGGGCTACGAGCAGTACGTC.